Sequencing of this T cell receptor (beta chain) was carried out in a study of human T cells and chemical hapten exposure. This clonotype appeared many times. The time point here: pre-sensitization, week 0. Treatment: therapeutic diphenylcyclopropenone sensitization with weekly scalp DPC. CDR1 is SGHRS, CDR2 YFSETQ, per germline. Trimming shortened V by 1 base and J by 4 bases, and 4 bases separated the two germline ends. CDR3 length equals 12 residues. TCRdb reanalysed the RACE reads using MiXCR and keeps one entry per CDR3 protein. The sample has some 51,000 distinct CDR3 sequences; roughly 8.8% are singletons.

The sequence was collected from a woman aged 40 to 50 with alopecia areata. Some clones in this sample may be carry-over from other donors' samples. This chain joins TRBV5-1 and TRBJ2-3; D remains unclear. Specimen: whole blood, collected in connection with sensitization to the hapten diphenylcyclopropenone (DPC). The CDR3 loop is CASSLRSDTQYF. The DNA for the CDR3 is TGCGCCAGCAGCTTGAGATCAGATACGCAGTATTTT.